The clone carrying this T cell receptor (beta chain) showed up just a few times. Its target is unknown. The record originates from a study of T-cell memory formation after mild COVID-19. As for the study in general: Clusters were largely donor specific. Notes on the study in general: CD8+ contracting clones occupied EMRA, while CD4+ ones occupied mainly CM and EM.

MiXCR was run by TCRdb on the 5' RACE reads, yielding one entry per CDR3 protein. The data show some 68,000 distinct CDR3 sequences, approximately 15% seen once. Germline CDR1 SEHNR, CDR2 FQNEAQ (reference sequence). This CDR3 spans 13 amino acids. The ends were cut back, 5 bases at V and 1 base at J, with 9 bases in the middle. The sequence was collected from an adult woman who had mild COVID-19 (a few samples of this study predate the infection). Cell type and time point are not known. This chain links TRBV7-9 with TRBJ2-7, with D possibly TRBD1 on 6 matching bases. What was sequenced was PBMCs or a T cell subset sorted from them (not recorded which). CDR3 region: CASSDDRSYEQYF. The CDR3 DNA reads as TGTGCCAGCAGCGATGACAGGTCCTACGAGCAGTACTTC.